The 20 T cell receptor beta chains given below trace back to one sample, sequenced in a study of shared clonotypes between healthy human individuals. The table came from immunoSEQ multiplex PCR; TCRdb's copy has only in-frame clones and leaves some out. The sample lists about 2 million clones; 95% were seen once. Sequenced material: naive CD4+ T cells sorted from blood. Subset in this sample: CD45RA+ positively selected. Source of these receptors: a man in his late teens or twenties in good health.

The V call is TRBV9, the J call TRBJ1-4; 7 bases line up with TRBD1. This CDR3 region has 16 residues. J was trimmed by 5 bases and V by 4 bases; bases with no gene match: 11. Germline values: CDR1 SGDLS, CDR2 YYNGEE. The CDR3 coding sequence is TGTGCCAGCAGCCGCGCCTTGGGACAGCCAAATGAAAAACTGTTTTTT. It codes for CASSRALGQPNEKLFF.

This chain links TRBV30 with TRBJ1-2; weak D call: TRBD1 (5 bases). The CDR3 totals 14 residues. V shed 3 bases and J shed 0 bases, with 11 bases lying between them. Germline values: CDR1 GTSNPN, CDR2 SVGIG (reference sequence). CDR3 loop: CAWSGASANYGYTF. The DNA of the CDR3 is TGTGCCTGGAGCGGGGCTTCAGCTAACTATGGCTACACCTTC.

This chain joins TRBV15 and TRBJ2-1; 8 bases agree with TRBD2. Germline V CDR1 and CDR2: LNHNV, YYDKDF (reference sequence). V was clipped by 0 bases and J by 3 bases; unmatched bases: 4. The CDR3 has 16 amino acids. CDR3 coding DNA: TGTGCCACCAGCAGAGATCCCGGGACTAGCTACAATGAGCAGTTCTTC. It yields the protein CATSRDPGTSYNEQFF.

The chain combines TRBV10-1 with TRBJ2-2, with D unresolved. The V and J ends lost 0 bases and 0 bases respectively, with 8 bases between them. Germline CDR1 reads WNHNN; CDR2 reads SYGVQD (reference sequence). This CDR3 has 16 amino acids. The CDR3 spells CASSESGPANTGELFF. CDR3 bases: TGCGCCAGCAGTGAGTCCGGACCTGCGAACACCGGGGAGCTGTTTTTT.

The rearrangement links TRBV5-1 to TRBJ1-2; D is undetermined. Trimming cost V 5 bases and J 12 bases, with 14 bases left between them. Looked up from germline, CDR1 is SGHRS and CDR2 is YFSETQ. The CDR3 consists of 11 residues. CDR3 sequence (DNA): TGCGCCAGCAGGGACGGGAGGGATCACACCTTC. It specifies CASRDGRDHTF.

The chain carries TRBV4-3 and TRBJ2-5; D gene unclear. Germline assignment: CDR1 LGHNA and CDR2 YSLEER. The CDR3 loop spans 11 amino acids. Deletions cut 9 bases from V and 5 bases from J, with 10 bases between. The CDR3 bases are TGCGCCAGTCTCCTTGGGGAGACCCAGTACTTC. Its protein is CASLLGETQYF.

For the CDR3, the DNA is TGCAGCGTCCCCCGGAGCGCGGTATACAATGAGCAGTTCTTC. As protein: CSVPRSAVYNEQFF. The V call is TRBV29-1, the J call TRBJ2-1, with D unresolved. Germline CDR1 reads SQVTM; CDR2 reads ANQGSEA. V was shortened by 6 bases and J by 4 bases, with 16 bases between the two germline ends. This CDR3 is 14 amino acids long.

V gene TRBV30 combines with J gene TRBJ1-1; D unresolved. Looked up from germline, CDR1 is GTSNPN and CDR2 is SVGIG (reference sequence). Trimming took off 2 bases at V and 3 bases at J, with 13 bases between the two ends. The CDR3 has 14 amino acids. The CDR3 loop reads CAWSYPGLHTEAFF. CDR3 coding DNA: TGTGCCTGGAGTTACCCCGGGCTCCACACTGAAGCTTTCTTT. The whole variable domain, filled in from reference TRBV30 and TRBJ1-1, reads SQTIHQWPATLVQPVGSPLSLECTVEGTSNPNLYWYRQAAGRGLQLLFYSVGIGQISSEVPQNLSASRPQDRQFILSSKKLLLSDSGFYLCAWSYPGLHTEAFFGQGTRLTVV.

The chain uses TRBV4-1 and TRBJ2-7; D may be TRBD1 (6 bases). This CDR3 has 15 residues. V lost 4 bases and J lost 7, with 20 bases in between. Germline CDR1 MGHRA, CDR2 YSYEKL. This chain's CDR3 is CASSLADSAPREQYF. The CDR3, as DNA: TGCGCCAGCAGCCTTGCGGACAGTGCCCCTCGTGAGCAGTACTTC.

CDR3 DNA: TGTGCCAGCAGCGCGGGACCCCCAAGCACCGGGGAGCTGTTTTTT. Translation gives CASSAGPPSTGELFF. The genes are TRBV28 and TRBJ2-2, with D possibly matching TRBD2 (6 bases). Germline V lookup: CDR1 MDHEN, CDR2 SYDVKM. Trimming left V 6 bases short and J 4 bases short, with 15 bases between. CDR3 length equals 15 residues.

Comments on this clone: The sample holds other DNA sequences that translate to the same CDR3. The rearrangement joins TRBV19 to TRBJ1-4; 7 nucleotides agree with TRBD1. This CDR3 has 15 amino acids. With 4 bases clipped from V and 1 base from J, the junction kept 3 bases outside the gene matches. CDR1 and CDR2 (germline): LNHDA, SQIVND (reference sequence). The CDR3 coding sequence is TGTGCCAGTAGTACCCGACAGGGAACTAATGAAAAACTGTTTTTT. Translation gives CASSTRQGTNEKLFF.

The chain employs TRBV19 and TRBJ2-7; TRBD1 matches 8 bases. The V gene end was trimmed by 5 bases and the J gene end by 9 bases; junction bases not matched to a gene: 9. Germline V gives CDR1 LNHDA, CDR2 SQIVND (reference sequence). The CDR3 has 13 amino acids. CDR3 DNA: TGTGCCAGTAGTGTTCAGGGGGCCGCAGTGCAGTACTTC. The encoded protein is CASSVQGAAVQYF.

CDR3 DNA sequence: TGTGCCAGCAGCTTAAATTCCGGGGGGACTAACGAGCAGTACTTC. Protein: CASSLNSGGTNEQYF. The chain uses TRBV11-1 and TRBJ2-7, with TRBD2 matching 7 bases. The length of the CDR3 is 15 residues. The junction had 9 bases not matched to a gene; V was cut back by 2 bases and J by 5 bases. The germline V gene encodes CDR1 SGHAT and CDR2 FQDESV (reference sequence).

The rearrangement links TRBV27 to TRBJ2-1; tentatively, D is TRBD2 (7 bases). The CDR3 has 16 amino acids. V shed 1 base and J shed 4 bases, with 14 bases lying between them. The V gene's germline CDR1 is MNHEY and CDR2 SMNVEV (reference sequence). CDR3: CASSLFDGGPYNEQFF. DNA for the CDR3: TGTGCCAGCAGTTTATTTGACGGGGGGCCGTACAATGAGCAGTTCTTC.

The chain links TRBV5-4 to TRBJ2-5; D gene uncertain. Germline V CDR1 and CDR2: SGHNT, YYREEE (reference sequence). CDR3 length: 13 residues. Trimming shortened V by 3 bases and J by 5 bases, and 11 bases separated the two germline ends. CDR3 coding DNA: TGTGCCAGCAGCTCCGACGTCCTGGAGACCCAGTACTTC. This encodes CASSSDVLETQYF. Full variable domain (outside the CDR3, taken from reference TRBV5-4 and TRBJ2-5): ETGVTQSPTHLIKTRGQQVTLRCSSQSGHNTVSWYQQALGQGPQFIFQYYREEENGRGNFPPRFSGLQFPNYSSELNVNALELDDSALYLCASSSDVLETQYFGPGTRLLVL.

DNA of the CDR3: TGTGCCTGGAGTGAACAGGGGACAGGGGGAAGAAAACTGTTTTTT. Its protein product is CAWSEQGTGGRKLFF. The J gene is TRBJ1-4, the V gene TRBV30; 11 bases are shared with TRBD1. This CDR3 spans 15 amino acids. Trimming removed 1 base from V and 10 bases from J; junction bases left unmatched: 8. CDR1 is GTSNPN, CDR2 SVGIG, per germline (reference sequence).

This clone was picked up one time. The rearrangement joins TRBV25-1 to TRBJ2-1; TRBD2 agrees at 11 bases. CDR1 is MGHDK, CDR2 SYGVNS, per germline. The CDR3 length is 15 residues. V shed 3 bases and J 6 bases; nucleotides not matched to a gene: 4. CDR3 bases: TGTGCCAGCAGTGACCCCCTAGCGGGAGGCAATGAGCAGTTCTTC. It translates to CASSDPLAGGNEQFF. Complete variable domain (other parts from reference TRBV25-1 and TRBJ2-1): EADIYQTPRYLVIGTGKKITLECSQTMGHDKMYWYQQDPGMELHLIHYSYGVNSTEKGDLSSESTVSRIRTEHFPLTLESARPSHTSQYLCASSDPLAGGNEQFFGPGTRLTVL.

The genes are TRBV2 and TRBJ1-6; D gene ambiguous. The V gene lost 6 bases and the J gene lost 9 bases, with 21 bases spanning the gap. The CDR3 has 16 amino acids. Per the germline V gene, CDR1 is SNHLY and CDR2 is FYNNEI. The DNA of the CDR3 is TGTGCCAGCAGCTTACTATTTCCAGGAGAGAGTTCACCCCTCCACTTT. Its protein is CASSLLFPGESSPLHF.

The CDR3, as DNA: TGTGCCAGCACAGGCGGAAACACCATATATTTT. Translated: CASTGGNTIYF. V usage is TRBV6-5 and J usage is TRBJ1-3; D gene uncertain. Trimming removed 7 bases from V and 4 bases from J, with 5 bases in between. Germline-derived CDR1 and CDR2 are MNHEY and SVGAGI. This CDR3 has 11 amino acids.

This sequence joins TRBV28 and TRBJ1-2; 9 bases fit TRBD1. The CDR3 has 15 residues. With V trimmed by 7 bases and J by 5 bases, 11 bases remained unmatched. CDR1 is MDHEN and CDR2 is SYDVKM in the germline V gene. CDR3 sequence (DNA): TGTGCCAGCACCGGGACAGGGCCCCCATCTTATGGCTACACCTTC. It is translated as CASTGTGPPSYGYTF.